This TCR beta chain originates from a study of blood T cell repertoires in COVID-19. Study at large: Samples representing acute and convalescent COVID-19 were sourced from the United States, Italy and Spain.

As handled by the study authors: The authors estimated nucleated cell counts from reference gene primer amplification. Generated by immunoSEQ multiplex PCR, the TCRdb table keeps only in-frame clones and is missing some. V, J and clone size are taken as reported in that table, and D and trimming were inferred from the DNA itself. The sample holds about 440,000 clones, 90% seen once. Germline CDR1 is SGHRS and CDR2 is YFSETQ. There are 15 residues in the CDR3. The V and J ends lost 2 bases and 0 bases respectively, with 11 bases between them. The origin of this receptor is a man between 18 and 29 years old who had recovered from COVID-19. The chain is built from TRBV5-1 and TRBJ1-1, with a tentative D call TRBD1 (6 bases). Material for sequencing was PBMCs or T cells enriched from blood (not recorded which). CDR3 loop: CASSLSGTMNTEAFF. The DNA for the CDR3 is TGCGCCAGCAGCTTATCCGGGACAATGAACACTGAAGCTTTCTTT.